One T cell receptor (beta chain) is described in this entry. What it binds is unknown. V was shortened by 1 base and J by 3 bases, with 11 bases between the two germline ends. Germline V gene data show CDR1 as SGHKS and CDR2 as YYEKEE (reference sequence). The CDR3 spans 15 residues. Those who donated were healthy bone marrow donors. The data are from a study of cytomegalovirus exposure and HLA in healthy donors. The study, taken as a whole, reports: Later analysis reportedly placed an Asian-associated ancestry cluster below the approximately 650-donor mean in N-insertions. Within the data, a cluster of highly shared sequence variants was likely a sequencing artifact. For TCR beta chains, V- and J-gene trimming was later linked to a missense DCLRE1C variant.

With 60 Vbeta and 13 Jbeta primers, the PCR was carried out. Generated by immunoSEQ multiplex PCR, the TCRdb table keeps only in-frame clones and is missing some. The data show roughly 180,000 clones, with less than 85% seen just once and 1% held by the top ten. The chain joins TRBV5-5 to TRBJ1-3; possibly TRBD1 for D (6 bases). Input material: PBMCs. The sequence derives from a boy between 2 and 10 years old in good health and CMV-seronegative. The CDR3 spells CASSLTGLDGNTIYF. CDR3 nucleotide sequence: TGTGCCAGCAGCTTGACAGGGTTAGATGGAAACACCATATATTTT.